This T cell receptor beta chain was captured in a study of response to subunit inactivated influenza vaccine. TCRdb recomputed calls from the RT-PCR reads with MiXCR, one row per CDR3 protein. The sample has hundreds of thousands of distinct CDR3 sequences, about an eighth seen once. Points from the study as a whole: The authors suggested that few new T cells are recruited per seasonal influenza vaccination.

Germline values: CDR1 SEHNR, CDR2 FQNEAQ (reference sequence). The CDR3 loop spans 15 amino acids. J gave up 8 bases and V 6 bases, and 13 bases lay outside the gene matches. In its sample, this clonotype was seen a few times. Antigen unknown. The chain is built from TRBV7-9 and TRBJ2-1; 7 nucleotides line up with TRBD1. The source of this sequence is a man between 45 and 60 years old who received an inactivated influenza vaccine. The starting material was PBMCs from blood, obtained on the day of vaccination. DNA for the CDR3: TGTGCCAGCAGGGGGCCTGACAGGGTTGAGGATGAGCAGTTCTTC. Protein sequence: CASRGPDRVEDEQFF.